This T cell receptor beta chain was recovered during a study of T cells in Graves' hyperthyroidism and ophthalmopathy. Using RNA transcripts as the source, TCR beta CDR3 regions were amplified. Using the HTBI primer set, a first-round RT-PCR was run on the TCR CDR3. TCRdb re-called the multiplex PCR reads with MiXCR, one entry per CDR3 protein. Of under 600,000 distinct CDR3 sequences listed, roughly 16% were seen once; the top ten hold under 3.5%. This clonotype showed up just a few times. Sequenced material: blood. This receptor was taken from a woman in her 40s with Graves' ophthalmopathy.

The CDR3 spells CASSEPSHNEKLFF. CDR3 bases: TGTGCCAGCAGTGAACCAAGCCATAATGAAAAACTGTTTTTT. The rearrangement joins TRBV6-1 to TRBJ1-4; no clear D gene. V was pared by 2 bases and J by 4 bases, with 8 bases between. This CDR3 region has 14 residues. CDR1 is MNHNS, CDR2 SASEGT, per germline.